The present T cell receptor beta chain was sequenced within a study of blood T cell repertoires in COVID-19. At the level of the study: Material from acute and convalescent COVID-19 was sourced from the United States, Italy and Spain. Sources were T cells, B-cell-depleted T cells, or PBMCs; the material itself was cDNA or gDNA.

Authors' data handling: Amplification with reference gene primers provided the estimates of nucleated cell counts. TCRdb keeps only in-frame clones here, not all; method: immunoSEQ multiplex PCR. Clone size and the V and J calls come from that table; the DNA yielded D and trimming. The sample lists 150,000 to 200,000 clones, about 90% occurring once. Per the germline V gene, CDR1 is MNHNS and CDR2 is SASEGT. CDR3 length: 12 amino acids. The V gene lost 2 bases and the J gene lost 8 bases, with 10 bases spanning the gap. The sequence was collected from a man in his forties with active or convalescent COVID-19. The chain recombines TRBV6-1 with TRBJ2-7; D remains ambiguous. The sample was peripheral blood. The CDR3 reads CASSEIRSKQYF. CDR3 bases: TGTGCCAGCAGTGAAATTAGGAGTAAGCAGTACTTC.